This T cell receptor beta chain was captured in a study of Tregs in tolerant kidney transplant recipients. Study observations and caveats: Validation in larger populations is needed because few patients were studied.

For this clone: Antigen: not known.

Thawed PBMCs were FACS-sorted into unstimulated CD4+CD25+CD127- regulatory T cells, CD4+CD25- non-regulatory cells, CD4 and CD8 cells. Germline V gene data show CDR1 as LGHNA and CDR2 as YNFKEQ. This CDR3 comprises 15 residues. V was shortened by 0 bases and J by 8 bases, with 13 bases between the two germline ends. Some clones are missing from TCRdb's copy, which holds only in-frame ones; the method was immunoSEQ multiplex PCR. The sample includes about 87,000 clones, 93% of them seen just once. The specimen comprised CD4+ T cells from blood, sampled before the transplant. The clonotype was recovered from a human donor who received a combined kidney and bone marrow transplant. The V gene is TRBV4-2, the J gene TRBJ1-4; a possible D gene is TRBD1 (6 bases). The CDR3 DNA sequence: TGTGCCAGCAGCCAAGACGGCGGGGGCTTGGAAAAACTGTTTTTT. It translates to CASSQDGGGLEKLFF.